This paragraph reports one TCR beta chain. There are 16 residues in the CDR3. Germline assignment: CDR1 MNHEY and CDR2 SMNVEV (reference sequence). V lost 0 bases and J lost 10; bases outside the gene matches: 11. Some clones are missing from TCRdb's copy, which holds only in-frame ones; the method was immunoSEQ multiplex PCR. The table has some 300,000 clones, roughly 91% seen once. The sample belongs to a study of blood T cell repertoires in COVID-19. Study background: COVID-19 samples collected from the United States, Italy and Spain covered acute and convalescent phases. Nucleic acid was either cDNA or gDNA, and it came from T cells, B-cell-depleted T cells, or PBMCs.

Participants' own reports of clinical history determined their cohort assignment. Shortly before study entry, within 2 weeks, exposed participants had met a COVID-19 case. This TCR derives from a woman aged 50 to 60 who had been exposed to COVID-19. Sequencing was performed on PBMCs or T cells enriched from blood (not recorded which). The chain has TRBV27 and TRBJ2-1; 8 positions match TRBD2. CDR3 nucleotide sequence: TGTGCCAGCAGTTTATCGAAGAGCGGGGGACCTGAGGAGCAGTTCTTC. This sequence encodes CASSLSKSGGPEEQFF.